The clone carrying this TCR beta chain has only one observation. This sample was included in a study of CD8 T cells in Susac syndrome. In blood CD8+ and CD4+ T cells, TCR beta underwent sequencing. Random-hexamer reverse transcription was applied to about 0.5 to 1 ug RNA. Multiplex immunoSEQ PCR targeted 54 Vbeta and 13 Jbeta TCR beta segments. Using its own MiXCR run on the immunoSEQ multiplex PCR reads, TCRdb lists one record per CDR3 protein. The repertoire includes about 120,000 distinct CDR3 sequences, 80% to 95% of them detected once, and about 0.12% sits in the top ten. V was cut by 3 bases and J by 2 bases, with 20 bases left in between. The CDR3 loop spans 17 amino acids. Looked up from germline, CDR1 is SQVTM and CDR2 is ANQGSEA.

V is TRBV29-1 and J is TRBJ1-5; D is unclear. Sequenced: CD8+ T cells from PBMCs. This receptor was obtained from a human donor in good health. For the CDR3, the DNA is TGCAGCGTTGATCCGGTAGGGCCGCCGCGAGGCAATCAGCCCCAGCATTTT. This sequence encodes CSVDPVGPPRGNQPQHF.